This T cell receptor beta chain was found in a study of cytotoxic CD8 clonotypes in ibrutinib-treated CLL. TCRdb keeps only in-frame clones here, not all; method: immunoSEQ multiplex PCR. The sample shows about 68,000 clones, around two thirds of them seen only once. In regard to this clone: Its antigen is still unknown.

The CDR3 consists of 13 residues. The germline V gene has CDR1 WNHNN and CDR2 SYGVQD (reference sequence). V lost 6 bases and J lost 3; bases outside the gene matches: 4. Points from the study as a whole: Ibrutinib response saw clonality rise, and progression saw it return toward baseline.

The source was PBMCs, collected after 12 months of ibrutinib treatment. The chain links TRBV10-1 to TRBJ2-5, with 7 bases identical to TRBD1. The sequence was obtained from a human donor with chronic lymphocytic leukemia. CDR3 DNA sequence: TGCGCCAGCAGCCGACAGGGAGAAGAGACCCAGTACTTC. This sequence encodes CASSRQGEETQYF.